The clone carrying this TCR beta chain was found a few times. Its antigen is unknown. This sample stems from a study of cytomegalovirus exposure and HLA in healthy donors. Whole-study results and caveats: Both high specificity and high sensitivity reportedly marked the classifier's diagnosis of cytomegalovirus status. Investigators reported approximately 170 TCR beta chains as tied to cytomegalovirus. In a later analysis, DRB1 alleles had the most associated TCRs; HLA-C alleles the fewest.

A multiplex PCR was run with 60 Vbeta primers and 13 Jbeta primers. Clones were read by immunoSEQ multiplex PCR, and TCRdb kept only the in-frame ones, dropping some. The sample includes 60,000 to 70,000 clones, over 60% of them seen just once. The trim removed 3 bases at V and 5 bases at J, leaving 9 bases unmatched. Germline values: CDR1 SGHDT, CDR2 YYEEEE. This CDR3 has 18 amino acids. The sequenced material came from PBMCs. The chain couples TRBV5-6 to TRBJ2-2; TRBD2 matches at 14 bases. This TCR derives from a man between 50 and 59 years old in good health and CMV-seropositive. CDR3 DNA: TGTGCCAGCAGCTCCTATGCCGGGACTAGCGGGAGAACCGGGGAGCTGTTTTTT. As protein: CASSSYAGTSGRTGELFF.